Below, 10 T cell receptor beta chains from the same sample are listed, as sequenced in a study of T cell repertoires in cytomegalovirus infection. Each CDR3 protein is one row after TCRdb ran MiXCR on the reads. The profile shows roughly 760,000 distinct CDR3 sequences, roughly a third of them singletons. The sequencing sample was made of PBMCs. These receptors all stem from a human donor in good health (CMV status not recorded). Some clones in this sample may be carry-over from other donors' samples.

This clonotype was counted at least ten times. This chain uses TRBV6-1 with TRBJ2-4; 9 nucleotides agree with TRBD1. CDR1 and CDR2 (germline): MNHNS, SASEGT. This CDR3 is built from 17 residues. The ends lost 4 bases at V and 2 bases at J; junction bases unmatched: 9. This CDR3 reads CASSVNRGHGTKNIQYF. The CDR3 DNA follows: TGTGCCAGCAGTGTAAACAGGGGGCATGGGACCAAAAACATTCAGTACTTC.

As DNA, the CDR3 is TGTGCCAGCAGCCTACTAAGACTAGCGGCAACCACCTACGAGCAGTACTTC. It is translated as CASSLLRLAATTYEQYF. The V gene is TRBV7-6, the J gene TRBJ2-7; TRBD2 matches 9 bases. This CDR3 is built from 17 residues. CDR1 is SGHVS, CDR2 FNYEAQ, per germline. After removal of 5 bases from V and 2 bases from J, the junction contained 13 bases not matched to a gene.

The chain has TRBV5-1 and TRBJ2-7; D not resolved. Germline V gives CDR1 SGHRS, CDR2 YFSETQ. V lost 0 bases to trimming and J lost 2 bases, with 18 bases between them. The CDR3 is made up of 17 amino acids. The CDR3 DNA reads TGCGCCAGCAGCTTGGAACCAGGACCCACAACCACCTACGAGCAGTACTTC. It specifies CASSLEPGPTTTYEQYF. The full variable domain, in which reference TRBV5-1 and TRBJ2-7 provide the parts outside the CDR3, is KAGVTQTPRYLIKTRGQQVTLSCSPISGHRSVSWYQQTPGQGLQFLFEYFSETQRNKGNFPGRFSGRQFSNSRSEMNVSTLELGDSALYLCASSLEPGPTTTYEQYFGPGTRLTVT.

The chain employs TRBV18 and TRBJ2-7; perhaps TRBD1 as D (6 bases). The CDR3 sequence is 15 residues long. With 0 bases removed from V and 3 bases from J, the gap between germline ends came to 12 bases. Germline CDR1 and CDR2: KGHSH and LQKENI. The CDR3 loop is CASSPPNRANYEQYF. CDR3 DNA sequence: TGTGCCAGCTCACCACCCAACAGGGCGAACTACGAGCAGTACTTC.

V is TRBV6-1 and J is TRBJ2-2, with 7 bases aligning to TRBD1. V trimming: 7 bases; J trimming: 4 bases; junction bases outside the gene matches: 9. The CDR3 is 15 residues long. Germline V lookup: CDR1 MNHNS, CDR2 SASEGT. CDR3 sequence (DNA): TGTGCCAGCATTCTCGGACAGGCGGGCACCGGGGAGCTGTTTTTT. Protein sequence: CASILGQAGTGELFF.

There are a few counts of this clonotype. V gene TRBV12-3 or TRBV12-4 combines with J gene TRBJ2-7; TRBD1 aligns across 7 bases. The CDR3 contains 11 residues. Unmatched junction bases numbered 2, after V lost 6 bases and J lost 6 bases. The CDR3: CASSRGSEQYF. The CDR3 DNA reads TGTGCCAGCAGCAGGGGGTCCGAGCAGTACTTC.

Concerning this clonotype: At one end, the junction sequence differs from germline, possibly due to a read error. This CDR3 reads CASRLGLRQAYNEQLF. In DNA, the CDR3 is TGTGCCAGCAGACTGGGTTTGAGACAGGCCTACAATGAGCAGTTATTC. The V gene is TRBV6-6, the J gene TRBJ2-1; D is possibly TRBD1 (6 bases). The CDR3 is 16 amino acids. Germline values: CDR1 MNHNY, CDR2 SVGAGI (reference sequence).

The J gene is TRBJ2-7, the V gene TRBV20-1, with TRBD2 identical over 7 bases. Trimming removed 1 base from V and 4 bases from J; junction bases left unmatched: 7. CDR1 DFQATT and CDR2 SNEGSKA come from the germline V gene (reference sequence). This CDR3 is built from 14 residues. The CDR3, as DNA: TGCAGTGCTAGAGGAAGCGGGAAACGTTACGAGCAGTACTTC. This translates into CSARGSGKRYEQYF.

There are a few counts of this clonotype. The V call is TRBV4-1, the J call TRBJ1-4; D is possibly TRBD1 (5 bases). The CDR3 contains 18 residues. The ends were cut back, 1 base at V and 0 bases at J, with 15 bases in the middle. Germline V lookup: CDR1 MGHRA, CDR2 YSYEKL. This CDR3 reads CASSQAPVQGPTNEKLFF. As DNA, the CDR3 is TGCGCCAGCAGCCAAGCCCCCGTGCAGGGCCCAACTAATGAAAAACTGTTTTTT.

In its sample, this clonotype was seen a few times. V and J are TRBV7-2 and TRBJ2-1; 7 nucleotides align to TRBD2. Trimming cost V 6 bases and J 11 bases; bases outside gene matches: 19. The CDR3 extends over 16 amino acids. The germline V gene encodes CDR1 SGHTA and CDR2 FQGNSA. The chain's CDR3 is CASSSGTLGAGVKQFF. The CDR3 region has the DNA TGTGCCAGCAGTTCCGGAACCCTAGGGGCGGGAGTTAAGCAGTTCTTC.